Listed below are T cell receptor beta chains from one sample, sequenced in a study of OX40 agonist ivuxolimab in advanced cancers. Measured with immunoSEQ multiplex PCR; TCRdb has only the in-frame clones, and not every one. The repertoire holds 40,000 to 50,000 clones, with roughly 90% as singletons. The sample in question was CD4+ or CD8+ T cells sorted from blood, obtained in a trial of the OX40 agonist ivuxolimab. The receptors here all came from an adult with an advanced solid tumor such as melanoma, head and neck, liver or kidney cancer. The CDR3 runs from the conserved cysteine through the conserved F or W. Each record gives: clone size, J gene, D gene, V gene, CDR3 DNA, CDR3 protein. D genes are given only for firm matches. Some rows have no size entry. The others give once, few or many, or a class for an expanded clone.

abundance: NA; j_gene: TRBJ2-2; d_gene: TRBD1; v_gene: TRBV9; CDR3nt: TGTGCCAGCAGCGTTGTGGACAGGGCGAACGGGGAGCTGTTTTTT; CDR3aa: CASSVVDRANGELFF
abundance: NA; j_gene: TRBJ2-6; d_gene: TRBD1; v_gene: TRBV6-4; CDR3nt: TGTGCCAGCAATGGGACAGGGACGCCTGGGGCCAACGTCCTGACTTTC; CDR3aa: CASNGTGTPGANVLTF
abundance: NA; j_gene: TRBJ1-1; d_gene: NA; v_gene: TRBV28; CDR3nt: TGTGCCAGCAGTTTTGTCGGGAACACTGAAGCTTTCTTT; CDR3aa: CASSFVGNTEAFF
abundance: medium-sized; j_gene: TRBJ1-2; d_gene: NA; v_gene: TRBV28; CDR3nt: TGTGCCAGCAGTGGGACGGACGATGGCTACACCTTC; CDR3aa: CASSGTDDGYTF
abundance: NA; j_gene: TRBJ1-2; d_gene: NA; v_gene: TRBV25-1; CDR3nt: TGTGCCAGCAGGGCACGAGACTATGGCTACACCTTC; CDR3aa: CASRARDYGYTF
abundance: NA; j_gene: TRBJ1-2; d_gene: TRBD1; v_gene: TRBV6-5; CDR3nt: TGTGCCAGCAGTCCAGGGGGCTTATCCTATGGCTACACCTTC; CDR3aa: CASSPGGLSYGYTF
abundance: NA; j_gene: TRBJ2-5; d_gene: TRBD2; v_gene: TRBV7-9; CDR3nt: TGTGCCAGCAGCTTCGAGGCGGGGGGGCTTCTTCAAGAGACCCAGTACTTC; CDR3aa: CASSFEAGGLLQETQYF
abundance: NA; j_gene: TRBJ1-5; d_gene: NA; v_gene: TRBV14; CDR3nt: TGTGCCAGCAGCCTGGGCCCTTCCCCTCAGCCCCAGCATTTT; CDR3aa: CASSLGPSPQPQHF
abundance: NA; j_gene: TRBJ1-2; d_gene: TRBD1; v_gene: TRBV2; CDR3nt: TGTGCCAGCAGTGAAAGTTGGGGACAGAACTATGGCTACACCTTC; CDR3aa: CASSESWGQNYGYTF
abundance: NA; j_gene: TRBJ2-1; d_gene: TRBD2; v_gene: TRBV18; CDR3nt: TGTGCCAGCTCACATGCCCCCCACGGGGGGTCCAATGAGCAGTTCTTC; CDR3aa: CASSHAPHGGSNEQFF
abundance: NA; j_gene: TRBJ2-7; d_gene: TRBD1; v_gene: TRBV19; CDR3nt: TGTGCCAGTAGTATACAGGGGGCTGATGACGAGCAGTACTTC; CDR3aa: CASSIQGADDEQYF
abundance: NA; j_gene: TRBJ2-5; d_gene: NA; v_gene: TRBV11-2; CDR3nt: TGTGCCAGCAGCTCCGGCATGATGCACTTC; CDR3aa: CASSSGMMHF
abundance: once; j_gene: TRBJ1-2; d_gene: TRBD1; v_gene: TRBV11-2; CDR3nt: TGTGCCAGCAGCTTAGATTTTGACAGGGGGCACTATGGCTACACCTTC; CDR3aa: CASSLDFDRGHYGYTF
abundance: few; j_gene: TRBJ2-5; d_gene: TRBD2; v_gene: TRBV9; CDR3nt: TGTGCCAGCAGTCACCCTCGTAGCGGGGCCCAAGAGACCCAGTACTTC; CDR3aa: CASSHPRSGAQETQYF
abundance: NA; j_gene: TRBJ1-3; d_gene: NA; v_gene: TRBV29-1; CDR3nt: TGCAGCGTCGATACAGGGAATGGAAACACCATATATTTT; CDR3aa: CSVDTGNGNTIYF
abundance: NA; j_gene: TRBJ2-5; d_gene: TRBD2; v_gene: TRBV4-1; CDR3nt: TGCGCCAGCAGCCACCCGGGACTAGCGGGGGGGCTCGGAGAGACCCAGTACTTC; CDR3aa: CASSHPGLAGGLGETQYF
abundance: NA; j_gene: TRBJ2-3; d_gene: NA; v_gene: TRBV4-1; CDR3nt: TGCGCCAGTAAGGACAGCAGCACAGATACGCAGTATTTT; CDR3aa: CASKDSSTDTQYF
abundance: NA; j_gene: TRBJ2-2; d_gene: NA; v_gene: TRBV5-5; CDR3nt: TGTGCCAGCAGCTTGTTGGGTACGAACACCGGGGAGCTGTTTTTT; CDR3aa: CASSLLGTNTGELFF
abundance: NA; j_gene: TRBJ2-3; d_gene: TRBD1; v_gene: TRBV5-1; CDR3nt: TGCGCCAGCAGGGGGACAGTGGATAGGACAGATACGCAGTATTTT; CDR3aa: CASRGTVDRTDTQYF
abundance: NA; j_gene: TRBJ2-2; d_gene: NA; v_gene: TRBV9; CDR3nt: TGTGCCAGCAGCGCTGGGTCCGGGGAGCTGTTTTTT; CDR3aa: CASSAGSGELFF
abundance: NA; j_gene: TRBJ2-7; d_gene: NA; v_gene: TRBV7-3; CDR3nt: TGTGCCAGCAGTCCTACCTACGGAGGGGGGGACGGCGCCTACGAGCAGTACTTC; CDR3aa: CASSPTYGGGDGAYEQYF
abundance: NA; j_gene: TRBJ2-7; d_gene: NA; v_gene: TRBV13; CDR3nt: TGTGCCAGCAGCTCGAGTGACGAGCAGTACTTC; CDR3aa: CASSSSDEQYF
abundance: NA; j_gene: TRBJ1-1; d_gene: NA; v_gene: TRBV5-5; CDR3nt: TGTGCCAGCAGCCAATCCCCGGGGACTGAAGCTTTCTTT; CDR3aa: CASSQSPGTEAFF
abundance: NA; j_gene: TRBJ1-2; d_gene: NA; v_gene: TRBV2; CDR3nt: TGTGCCAGCAGTTCTGGCATGGGAGTCTATGGCTACACCTTC; CDR3aa: CASSSGMGVYGYTF
abundance: NA; j_gene: TRBJ2-5; d_gene: NA; v_gene: TRBV2; CDR3nt: TGTGCCAGCAGCGATGAAGCGGAAGAGACCCAGTACTTC; CDR3aa: CASSDEAEETQYF
abundance: NA; j_gene: TRBJ2-7; d_gene: TRBD1; v_gene: TRBV6-1; CDR3nt: TGTGCCAGCAGTGAACGCAGGGGGCGATCCTACGAGCAGTACTTC; CDR3aa: CASSERRGRSYEQYF
abundance: NA; j_gene: TRBJ2-4; d_gene: NA; v_gene: TRBV4-1; CDR3nt: TGCGCCAGCAGCCAAGATCGAGGCGGGTCGGGGAACATTCAGTACTTC; CDR3aa: CASSQDRGGSGNIQYF
abundance: NA; j_gene: TRBJ2-7; d_gene: NA; v_gene: TRBV9; CDR3nt: TGTGCCAGAGGACAGACTTATCCCCGTCAGTACTTC; CDR3aa: CARGQTYPRQYF
abundance: NA; j_gene: TRBJ1-1; d_gene: NA; v_gene: TRBV11-2; CDR3nt: TGTGCCAGCAGCTTATTTGGGGGCGCATTGAACACTGAAGCTTTCTTT; CDR3aa: CASSLFGGALNTEAFF
abundance: NA; j_gene: TRBJ2-7; d_gene: TRBD2; v_gene: TRBV27; CDR3nt: TGTGCCAGCAGTTTATCAGGGAGGGGCGAGCAGTACTTC; CDR3aa: CASSLSGRGEQYF
abundance: NA; j_gene: TRBJ1-1; d_gene: NA; v_gene: TRBV27; CDR3nt: TGTGCCAGCAGTTTAAAGAAGGCGGGGGGCACTGAAGCTTTCTTT; CDR3aa: CASSLKKAGGTEAFF
abundance: NA; j_gene: TRBJ1-6; d_gene: NA; v_gene: TRBV13; CDR3nt: TGTGCCAGCAGCTTACTACGGCCTACAGGTAATTCGCCCCTCCACTTT; CDR3aa: CASSLLRPTGNSPLHF
abundance: NA; j_gene: TRBJ1-1; d_gene: TRBD1; v_gene: TRBV7-8; CDR3nt: TGTGCCAGCAGCCCACCCGGGACAGGGGCGCCTGAAGCTTTCTTT; CDR3aa: CASSPPGTGAPEAFF
abundance: many; j_gene: TRBJ2-7; d_gene: TRBD1; v_gene: TRBV7-9; CDR3nt: TGTGCCAGCAGCACAAGGGACAGGGGAGGTTACGAGCAGTACTTC; CDR3aa: CASSTRDRGGYEQYF
abundance: NA; j_gene: TRBJ2-7; d_gene: NA; v_gene: TRBV5-6; CDR3nt: TGTGCCAGCAGCTTGGTCAGGGACCGCTCCTACGAGCAGTACTTC; CDR3aa: CASSLVRDRSYEQYF
abundance: once; j_gene: TRBJ2-2; d_gene: NA; v_gene: TRBV7-9; CDR3nt: TGTGCCAGCAGCTCCCCGACAGCCACCGGGGAGCTGTTTTTT; CDR3aa: CASSSPTATGELFF
abundance: NA; j_gene: TRBJ2-3; d_gene: NA; v_gene: TRBV6-6; CDR3nt: TGTGCCAGCATCGGCGCAGATACGCAGTATTTT; CDR3aa: CASIGADTQYF
abundance: NA; j_gene: TRBJ2-1; d_gene: NA; v_gene: TRBV7-9; CDR3nt: TGTGCCAGCAGCCTCGATACCCCCAATGAGCAGTTCTTC; CDR3aa: CASSLDTPNEQFF
abundance: NA; j_gene: TRBJ1-5; d_gene: NA; v_gene: TRBV7-9; CDR3nt: TGTGCCAGCAGCTTATCCGGAGCCAATCAGCCCCAGCATTTT; CDR3aa: CASSLSGANQPQHF
abundance: NA; j_gene: TRBJ2-1; d_gene: NA; v_gene: TRBV9; CDR3nt: TGTGCCAGCAGCCCTACGATGGCCCCCTACAATGAGCAGTTCTTC; CDR3aa: CASSPTMAPYNEQFF
abundance: NA; j_gene: TRBJ2-1; d_gene: NA; v_gene: TRBV7-9; CDR3nt: TGTGCCAGCAGCTCCCCCCCGCGCCCCCATGAGCAGTTCTTC; CDR3aa: CASSSPPRPHEQFF
abundance: NA; j_gene: TRBJ1-5; d_gene: NA; v_gene: TRBV21-1; CDR3nt: TGTGCCAGAACCCGGGACCCAAGGCGGCCCCAGCATTTT; CDR3aa: CARTRDPRRPQHF
abundance: once; j_gene: TRBJ2-3; d_gene: TRBD2; v_gene: TRBV6-6; CDR3nt: TGTGCCAGCAGTTACTCTCTGCTAGCGGGAGGAGATACGCAGTATTTT; CDR3aa: CASSYSLLAGGDTQYF
abundance: NA; j_gene: TRBJ1-1; d_gene: NA; v_gene: TRBV28; CDR3nt: TGTGCCAGCAGTTTCCCCGGGGTTAATGAAGCTTTCTTT; CDR3aa: CASSFPGVNEAFF
abundance: NA; j_gene: TRBJ1-4; d_gene: NA; v_gene: TRBV7-2; CDR3nt: TGTGCCAGCAGCTTAGTGGGGGCAACTAATGAAAAACTGTTTTTT; CDR3aa: CASSLVGATNEKLFF
abundance: few; j_gene: TRBJ1-2; d_gene: NA; v_gene: TRBV6-5; CDR3nt: TGTGCCAGCAGTTACCCCCCCGGGCCGGGACGCGAGGGCTACACCTTC; CDR3aa: CASSYPPGPGREGYTF
abundance: NA; j_gene: TRBJ1-2; d_gene: NA; v_gene: TRBV5-6; CDR3nt: TGTGCCAGCAGCTTGGGGTCGGCTTGGATTGGCTACACCTTC; CDR3aa: CASSLGSAWIGYTF
abundance: NA; j_gene: TRBJ2-7; d_gene: NA; v_gene: TRBV16; CDR3nt: TGTGCCAGCAGCCCCAGACCCGAGGGGACACAGTTC; CDR3aa: CASSPRPEGTQF
abundance: once; j_gene: TRBJ1-3; d_gene: NA; v_gene: TRBV28; CDR3nt: TGTGCCAGCAGCTTTCGAAATATATATGGCTCTGGAAACACCATATATTTT; CDR3aa: CASSFRNIYGSGNTIYF
abundance: few; j_gene: TRBJ1-6; d_gene: NA; v_gene: TRBV7-9; CDR3nt: TGTGCCAGCACCGAATCGACAGTGTGGGTTAATTCACCCCTCCACTTT; CDR3aa: CASTESTVWVNSPLHF
abundance: few; j_gene: TRBJ1-5; d_gene: NA; v_gene: TRBV13; CDR3nt: TGTGCCAGCAGCTTTGCGAATCAGCCCCAGCATTTT; CDR3aa: CASSFANQPQHF
abundance: NA; j_gene: TRBJ1-2; d_gene: NA; v_gene: TRBV21-1; CDR3nt: TGTGCCAGCAGCACCATAGGGCGGGGTCACTATGGCTACACCTTC; CDR3aa: CASSTIGRGHYGYTF
abundance: NA; j_gene: TRBJ2-7; d_gene: NA; v_gene: TRBV28; CDR3nt: TGTGCCAGCAGTTTCCCACTCCGGGACTCTGAATACGAGCAGTACTTC; CDR3aa: CASSFPLRDSEYEQYF
abundance: NA; j_gene: TRBJ2-5; d_gene: NA; v_gene: TRBV5-4; CDR3nt: TGTGCCAGCAGCTTGGTCGGGGCCCCCCAAGAGACCCAGTACTTC; CDR3aa: CASSLVGAPQETQYF
abundance: once; j_gene: TRBJ2-7; d_gene: NA; v_gene: TRBV5-4; CDR3nt: TGTGCCAGCAGCCTCAGGAGCTCCTACGAGCAGTACTTC; CDR3aa: CASSLRSSYEQYF
abundance: NA; j_gene: TRBJ2-7; d_gene: NA; v_gene: TRBV19; CDR3nt: TGTGCCAGTAGTATTCGAGGGCACAACGAGCAGTACTTC; CDR3aa: CASSIRGHNEQYF
abundance: NA; j_gene: TRBJ2-1; d_gene: NA; v_gene: TRBV5-1; CDR3nt: TGCGCCAGCAGCTTGGGGCAGGCGGGCGGAGATGAGCAGTTCTTC; CDR3aa: CASSLGQAGGDEQFF
abundance: few; j_gene: TRBJ1-1; d_gene: NA; v_gene: TRBV5-1; CDR3nt: TGCGCCAGCAGCTTGGAACGGAGCACTGAAGCTTTCTTT; CDR3aa: CASSLERSTEAFF
abundance: NA; j_gene: TRBJ2-7; d_gene: NA; v_gene: TRBV5-1; CDR3nt: TGCGCCAGCAGCTTGGGGGGGGCCACAGGGTCCGAGCAGTACTTC; CDR3aa: CASSLGGATGSEQYF